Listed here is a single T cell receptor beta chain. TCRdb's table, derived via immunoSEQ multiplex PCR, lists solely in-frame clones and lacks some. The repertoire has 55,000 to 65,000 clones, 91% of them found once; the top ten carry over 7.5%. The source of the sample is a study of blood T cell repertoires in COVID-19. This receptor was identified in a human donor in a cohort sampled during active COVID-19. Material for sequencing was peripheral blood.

CDR3 in amino acids: CSASFERGRNEQFF. DNA of the CDR3: TGCAGTGCTAGTTTCGAGCGGGGCAGGAATGAGCAGTTCTTC. The V gene is TRBV20-1, the J gene TRBJ2-1, with 7 bases identical to TRBD2. The germline V gene encodes CDR1 DFQATT and CDR2 SNEGSKA (reference sequence). Trimming cost V 3 bases and J 7 bases; bases outside gene matches: 9. This CDR3 has 14 amino acids.